The rows below give T cell receptor beta chains drawn from one sample of a study of T cell responses to AZD1222 COVID-19 vaccine. Profiling relied on immunoSEQ multiplex PCR, and the TCRdb table lists in-frame clones only, not all of them. The sample lists 180,000 or so clones, more than 75% occurring once. This material consisted of peripheral blood, taken 28 days after the second AZD1222 dose. The receptor source for this set is an adult who received the AZD1222 COVID-19 vaccine. CDR3s include the opening cysteine and the closing phenylalanine or tryptophan. The D gene is left open where the match is weak. Rows give clone size only sometimes, using once, few, many, or a class for an expanded clone.

TRBV6-5	NA	TRBD1	TRBJ2-1	CASSYSGRGYNEQFF	TGTGCCAGCAGTTACTCGGGCAGGGGGTACAATGAGCAGTTCTTC
TRBV18	NA	TRBD1	TRBJ2-7	CASSRGTGGGNEQYF	TGTGCCAGCTCACGTGGGACAGGGGGCGGGAACGAGCAGTACTTC
TRBV12-3/TRBV12-4	NA	NA	TRBJ2-5	CASSGTAQETQYF	TGTGCCAGCAGCGGGACCGCTCAAGAGACCCAGTACTTC
TRBV7-2	once	NA	TRBJ2-7	CASSVAIAVHEQYF	TGTGCCAGCAGCGTGGCAATAGCGGTCCACGAGCAGTACTTC
TRBV20-1	NA	NA	TRBJ1-1	CSASEGFMNTEAFF	TGCAGTGCTAGTGAGGGGTTTATGAACACTGAAGCTTTCTTT
TRBV6-2/TRBV6-3	few	NA	TRBJ2-7	CASSYAYEQYF	TGTGCCAGCAGTTACGCTTACGAGCAGTACTTC
TRBV27	NA	TRBD1	TRBJ1-2	CASSSGTANYGYTF	TGTGCCAGCAGTTCCGGGACAGCTAACTATGGCTACACCTTC
TRBV9	NA	TRBD1	TRBJ2-5	CASSPMWTGQETQYF	TGTGCCAGCAGCCCGATGTGGACAGGCCAAGAGACCCAGTACTTC
TRBV7-2	NA	TRBD1	TRBJ1-2	CASSPGGTANPYTF	TGTGCCAGCAGCCCGGGGGGGACAGCTAACCCCTACACCTTC
TRBV19	medium-sized	TRBD2	TRBJ2-2	CASSIPGLDGSGELFF	TGTGCCAGTAGTATCCCTGGACTAGATGGGTCCGGGGAGCTGTTTTTT
TRBV4-1	NA	TRBD2	TRBJ2-1	CASSQALRSGRANDEQFF	TGCGCCAGCAGCCAAGCCCTCCGTAGCGGGAGGGCCAACGATGAGCAGTTCTTC
TRBV24-1	NA	NA	TRBJ1-6	CATSGRGNSPLHF	TGTGCCACCAGTGGGAGGGGTAATTCACCCCTCCACTTT
TRBV4-3	NA	TRBD2	TRBJ2-1	CASSQDSGTLYNEQFF	TGCGCCAGCAGCCAGGATAGCGGGACCCTCTACAATGAGCAGTTCTTC
TRBV28	NA	NA	TRBJ1-5	CASSSLPYTDQPQHF	TGTGCCAGCAGTTCGTTACCGTATACCGATCAGCCCCAGCATTTT
TRBV5-1	NA	TRBD2	TRBJ2-7	CASSAGLAGITYEQYF	TGCGCCAGCAGCGCAGGACTAGCGGGAATCACCTACGAGCAGTACTTC
TRBV18	NA	TRBD1	TRBJ2-1	CASSPPGQVYNEQFF	TGTGCCAGCTCACCTCCGGGACAGGTTTACAATGAGCAGTTCTTC
TRBV19	NA	TRBD2	TRBJ2-1	CASSAMTSGSYNEQFF	TGTGCCAGTAGTGCCATGACTAGCGGATCCTACAATGAGCAGTTCTTC
TRBV7-2	NA	NA	TRBJ2-2	CASSPAYANTGELLF	TGTGCCAGCAGCCCCGCCTATGCGAACACCGGGGAGCTGCTTTTT
TRBV7-2	few	NA	TRBJ1-2	CASSLGADSYGYTF	TGTGCCAGCAGCTTAGGAGCGGACAGCTATGGCTACACCTTC